This T cell receptor beta chain stems from a study of blood T cells in healthy people across ages. Drawn from each donor were roughly 10 milliliters of peripheral blood. Using a J-beta primer mix together with a sample-barcoded 5' primer, a second PCR was run for 7 to 11 cycles. TCRdb processed the 5' RACE reads anew with MiXCR; each CDR3 protein has one entry. The sample consists of 1.5 million to 2 million distinct CDR3 sequences, 30% to 40% of them appearing once. CDR1 and CDR2 from the germline V gene are MNHNS and SASEGT. V shed 6 bases, J shed 6 bases, and the junction held 4 bases outside the gene matches. The CDR3 has 13 residues.

Source material: blood. This chain uses TRBV6-1 with TRBJ2-1; 8 bases fit TRBD2. The clonotype was recovered from a woman in her 30s in good health. This chain's CDR3 is CASRRGVSNEQFF. The CDR3 DNA is TGTGCCAGCAGGCGGGGGGTCTCCAATGAGCAGTTCTTC.